Each of the 26 T cell receptor beta chains below was sequenced from the same sample in a study of blood T cells in healthy people across ages. A second PCR of 7 to 11 cycles used a sample-barcoded 5' primer and a J-beta primer mix. MiXCR, applied by TCRdb to the 5' RACE reads, yields one record per CDR3 protein. Of roughly 1,100,000 distinct CDR3 sequences in the sample, approximately 25% are singletons; the top ten hold less than 0.85%. These data were likewise used in another study, on T cells of mothers and their children.

The specimen was blood. Receptor source: a girl aged 2 to 10 in good health.

In nucleotides, the CDR3 is TGCGCCAGCAGCACCCACAATGAGCAGTTCTTC. It codes for CASSTHNEQFF. The V call is TRBV5-1, the J call TRBJ2-1, with D uncertain. Germline V gene data show CDR1 as SGHRS and CDR2 as YFSETQ. Trimming removed 4 bases at V and 5 bases at J, with 4 bases between. There are 11 residues in the CDR3.

The chain employs TRBV28 and TRBJ2-4; perhaps TRBD1 as D (5 bases). Trimming took off 8 bases at V and 0 bases at J, with 8 bases between the two ends. The CDR3 is 13 amino acids. From germline, CDR1 is MDHEN and CDR2 SYDVKM. CDR3 DNA sequence: TGTGCCAGCGTCGACAGAGCCAAAAACATTCAGTACTTC. Protein product: CASVDRAKNIQYF.

The chain employs TRBV7-2 and TRBJ1-5; D is perhaps TRBD1 (6 bases). The V and J ends lost 8 bases and 7 bases respectively, with 18 bases between them. CDR1 and CDR2 (germline): SGHTA, FQGNSA. The CDR3 has 14 residues. The CDR3 loop reads CASSQEGGIQPQHF. CDR3 coding DNA: TGTGCCAGCTCACAAGAGGGGGGAATACAGCCCCAGCATTTT.

This clonotype was observed a handful of times. The chain carries TRBV20-1 and TRBJ1-4; the D gene is possibly TRBD1 (6 bases). This CDR3 has 13 amino acids. With 3 bases removed from V and 3 bases from J, the gap between germline ends came to 8 bases. Per germline, CDR1 DFQATT and CDR2 SNEGSKA (reference sequence). CDR3 in amino acids: CSARTGSNEKLFF. The DNA for the CDR3 is TGCAGTGCTAGGACAGGATCTAATGAAAAACTGTTTTTT.

This chain links TRBV28 with TRBJ2-5; a weak D match, TRBD2 (5 bases). The end of the DNA is better explained by TRBJ2-7, so the J call may be wrong. Germline V gene sequence: CDR1 MDHEN, CDR2 SYDVKM. The CDR3 extends over 14 amino acids. CDR3 nucleotide sequence: TGTGCCAGCAGTAAGAGGGCCACTATGTACGAGCAGTACTTC. Translating it yields CASSKRATMYEQYF.

This sequence joins TRBV5-1 and TRBJ1-3; no definite D call. Trimming left V 0 bases short and J 0 bases short, with 10 bases between. The CDR3 runs 16 residues. CDR1 and CDR2 (germline): SGHRS, YFSETQ. The CDR3 spells CASSLALRISGNTIYF. The CDR3 coding sequence is TGCGCCAGCAGCTTGGCCTTGCGTATCTCTGGAAACACCATATATTTT.

The chain is built from TRBV7-2 and TRBJ2-7; TRBD1 might be the D (5 bases). This CDR3 region has 13 residues. Germline CDR1 is SGHTA and CDR2 is FQGNSA. V lost 8 bases and J lost 0, with 11 bases in between. The CDR3 spells CASRTRSSYEQYF. The DNA for the CDR3 is TGTGCCAGCCGGACACGAAGCTCCTACGAGCAGTACTTC.

The chain links TRBV10-3 to TRBJ2-4; D might be TRBD1 or TRBD2, each matching 5 bases. Trimming pared 10 bases from V and 8 bases from J, leaving 18 bases between. The germline gives CDR1 ENHRY, CDR2 SYGVKD. CDR3 length equals 13 residues. The CDR3 bases are TGTGCCACCGGAGAGGGGTTGGGAGACATTCAGTACTTC. It translates to CATGEGLGDIQYF.

This clonotype was recorded at least ten times. The DNA for the CDR3 is TGTGCCAGCAGCCAATTGCCAGGCAATGAGCAGTTCTTC. Amino acid sequence: CASSQLPGNEQFF. This sequence joins TRBV3-1 and TRBJ2-1; D is unresolved. CDR1 is LGHDT, CDR2 YNNKEL, per germline (reference sequence). This CDR3 comprises 13 residues. Trimming left V 2 bases short and J 6 bases short, with 8 bases between.

The rearrangement links TRBV29-1 to TRBJ2-3; D possibly matches TRBD1 or TRBD2 (5 bases each). The CDR3 is 14 residues long. CDR1 is SQVTM and CDR2 is ANQGSEA in the germline V gene. Trimming cost V 6 bases and J 6 bases, with 19 bases left between them. CDR3 nucleotide sequence: TGCAGCGTCCAAGGGACCCCAGGTCGGGATACGCAGTATTTT. Amino acids: CSVQGTPGRDTQYF.

This clonotype was seen only a few times. The genes are TRBV4-1 and TRBJ2-6; possibly TRBD2 for D (6 bases). Germline CDR1 MGHRA, CDR2 YSYEKL. The CDR3 covers 14 residues. The V end was cut by 1 base, the J end by 8 bases, with 9 bases between. The CDR3 bases are TGCGCCAGCAGCCAAGTGGGCGGGACCAACGTCCTGACTTTC. Encoded protein: CASSQVGGTNVLTF.

V is TRBV4-3 and J is TRBJ2-5; either TRBD1 or TRBD2 may supply D (6 bases each). Germline CDR1 LGHNA, CDR2 YSLEER. This CDR3 has 14 residues. V lost 1 base, J lost 11 bases, and 17 bases lay in between. CDR3 loop: CASSQATGRYGQYF. The CDR3 DNA follows: TGCGCCAGCAGCCAAGCTACAGGGAGGTACGGGCAGTACTTC.

This clonotype was found a few times. The chain combines TRBV24-1 with TRBJ2-5; D assignment may be TRBD1 or TRBD2 (5 bases each). CDR3 length: 15 amino acids. V gave up 4 bases and J gave up 4 bases, with 15 bases separating them. From germline, CDR1 is KGHDR and CDR2 SFDVKD. Here the CDR3 reads CATSDSGAKRETQYF. CDR3 coding DNA: TGTGCCACCAGTGACTCCGGGGCCAAAAGAGAGACCCAGTACTTC.

The genes are TRBV9 and TRBJ2-5; 7 nucleotides agree with TRBD2. Germline V gene lookup returns CDR1 SGDLS and CDR2 YYNGEE. Unmatched junction bases numbered 13, after V lost 4 bases and J lost 10 bases. This CDR3 spans 14 amino acids. The chain's CDR3 is CASSRSGDPRDQYF. The CDR3 DNA reads as TGTGCCAGCAGCCGCAGCGGGGACCCTCGGGACCAGTACTTC.

The J gene is TRBJ2-3, the V gene TRBV7-2; TRBD1 or TRBD2 may be the D gene (5 bases each). The germline gives CDR1 SGHTA, CDR2 FQGNSA. V lost 5 bases, J lost 0 bases, and 15 bases lay in between. This CDR3 region has 16 residues. The CDR3 nucleotides are TGTGCCAGCAGCCCGTTCCGGGACCCTAGCACAGATACGCAGTATTTT. It specifies CASSPFRDPSTDTQYF.

Regarding this clonotype: Because it lacks the conserved phenylalanine or tryptophan at the end, this CDR3 is likely a read error. This chain joins TRBV7-9 and TRBJ1-1; the D gene is possibly TRBD1 (5 bases). The germline gives CDR1 SEHNR, CDR2 FQNEAQ (reference sequence). This CDR3 is 13 amino acids long. Trimming left V 10 bases short and J 0 bases short, with 12 bases between. CDR3 DNA sequence: TGTGCCACCAACGGGGGGATGAACACTGAAGCTTTCCTT. It yields the protein CATNGGMNTEAFL.

The rearrangement joins TRBV3-1 to TRBJ2-7, with D possibly called TRBD1 or TRBD2 (5 bases each). The CDR3 loop spans 15 amino acids. Germline V gives CDR1 LGHDT, CDR2 YNNKEL (reference sequence). The germline V and J ends were trimmed by 3 bases and 0 bases, with 12 bases remaining between them. CDR3: CASSQSGTNSYEQYF. The CDR3 nucleotides read TGTGCCAGCAGCCAGTCCGGGACCAACTCCTACGAGCAGTACTTC.

The chain couples TRBV28 to TRBJ2-5; 7 bases align to TRBD1. CDR3 length: 15 residues. Germline V gene data show CDR1 as MDHEN and CDR2 as SYDVKM. After removal of 4 bases from V and 4 bases from J, the junction contained 9 bases not matched to a gene. In DNA form, the CDR3 reads TGTGCCAGCAGTTCACCGCTGACAGGGCTAGAGACCCAGTACTTC. It encodes CASSSPLTGLETQYF.

The chain recombines TRBV2 with TRBJ1-5; the D is unclear. Germline CDR1 reads SNHLY; CDR2 reads FYNNEI. V was clipped by 2 bases and J by 6 bases, with 17 bases between them. The CDR3 covers 16 residues. The CDR3 spells CASSEPLSGGFQPQHF. DNA for the CDR3: TGTGCCAGCAGTGAACCCTTATCAGGTGGATTTCAGCCCCAGCATTTT.

This clonotype was observed a few times. This chain joins TRBV28 and TRBJ2-5; no reliable D call. Germline V gene lookup returns CDR1 MDHEN and CDR2 SYDVKM. V shed 3 bases and J shed 0 bases, with 8 bases lying between them. The CDR3 is 14 residues long. CDR3 nucleotides: TGTGCCAGCAGTTTTCGGCAGAACCAAGAGACCCAGTACTTC. Its translation is CASSFRQNQETQYF.

V and J are TRBV4-3 and TRBJ1-1; D is undetermined. The CDR3 loop spans 15 amino acids. Between the trimmed V and J ends, which lost 4 bases and 3 bases, there was a span of 15 bases. Germline CDR1 LGHNA, CDR2 YSLEER. As DNA, the CDR3 is TGCGCCAGCAGCCTCAACCGTTTGGCGGACACTGAAGCTTTCTTT. It yields the protein CASSLNRLADTEAFF.

This clonotype was seen more than once but under ten times. The V and J genes are TRBV15 and TRBJ2-5; TRBD1 matches 8 bases. TRBJ2-1 explains the end of the DNA better; the J call may be wrong. CDR3 length: 14 residues. Germline V gene lookup returns CDR1 LNHNV and CDR2 YYDKDF (reference sequence). CDR3 loop: CATSRPNTGGEQFF. CDR3 in DNA: TGTGCCACCAGCAGACCTAATACAGGGGGTGAGCAGTTCTTC.

The chain combines TRBV6-5 with TRBJ1-2; weak D call: TRBD1 (5 bases). The CDR3 has 13 amino acids. Germline V CDR1 and CDR2: MNHEY, SVGAGI. V shed 3 bases and J shed 8 bases, with 13 bases lying between them. The CDR3 DNA sequence: TGTGCCAGCAGTTATGGGGCAGGGATCGGCTACACCTTC. Its protein product is CASSYGAGIGYTF.

This clonotype has a handful of counts. The rearrangement uses TRBV7-9 and TRBJ1-1; no firm D call. Germline-derived CDR1 and CDR2 are SEHNR and FQNEAQ (reference sequence). V was pared by 1 base and J by 9 bases, with 9 bases between. The CDR3 sequence is 12 residues long. In DNA, the CDR3 is TGTGCCAGCAGCTTAGGAGGCAGTCAAGCTTTCTTT. It is translated as CASSLGGSQAFF. The full variable domain, with the rest looked up from reference TRBV7-9 and TRBJ1-1, is DTGVSQNPRHKITKRGQNVTFRCDPISEHNRLYWYRQTLGQGPEFLTYFQNEAQLEKSRLLSDRFSAERPKGSFSTLEIQRTEQGDSAMYLCASSLGGSQAFFGQGTRLTVV.

The chain is built from TRBV20-1 and TRBJ2-5; TRBD2 matches at 15 bases. The end of the DNA fits TRBJ2-1 better, so the J call may be wrong. Germline loops: CDR1 DFQATT, CDR2 SNEGSKA (reference sequence). The CDR3 covers 14 residues. The DNA for the CDR3 is TGCAGTGCCCCGGGACTAGCGGGAGGAAATGAGCAGTTCTTC. This codes for CSAPGLAGGNEQFF.

This clonotype was recorded at least ten times. The V call is TRBV7-8, the J call TRBJ2-1; TRBD1 agrees at 8 bases. The CDR3 spans 17 residues. The V and J ends lost 1 base and 6 bases, in that order; junction bases with no gene match: 11. Germline lookup yields CDR1 SGHVS and CDR2 FQNEAQ. CDR3 DNA: TGTGCCAGCAGCTTAGGGGTCCCGGGACAGGTGTCCAATGAGCAGTTCTTC. It encodes CASSLGVPGQVSNEQFF.